This record looks at one T cell receptor (beta chain) sequence and its context. Its antigen is currently unknown. This sample was included in a study of beta chain features in type 1 diabetes. Findings and limits, study-wide: More deletions and fewer insertions at VDJ junctions were seen in type 1 diabetes patients. Among all four CD4+ subsets, Type 1 diabetes patients had TCRB CDR3s that were moderately but significantly shorter.

Sequenced material consisted of expressed TCRB transcripts (all of the isolated RNA was reverse transcribed). Here immunoSEQ multiplex PCR was the method, and the copy in TCRdb shows in-frame clones only, minus some. The sample contains more than 550,000 clones, more than 12% of which appear only once. The germline V gene has CDR1 SQVTM and CDR2 ANQGSEA. V lost 6 bases, J lost 5 bases, and 7 bases stayed unmatched. CDR3 size: 13 residues. The rearrangement links TRBV29-1 to TRBJ2-5, with TRBD1 matching 9 bases. This clonotype originated in a man between 18 and 35 years old with type 1 diabetes. The sample was naive CD4+ T cells from blood. CDR3 amino acids: CSVATGGRETQYF. The CDR3 DNA follows: TGCAGCGTGGCTACAGGGGGCCGGGAGACCCAGTACTTC.